This T cell receptor beta chain was found in a study of tumor and adjacent non-tumor tissue in lung cancer (dated by TCRdb to the late 2010s). For the wider study: Patients with adenocarcinoma (around eleven), squamous cell carcinoma (2) and small cell lung cancer (1) were included in the cohort. Around 30 paired specimens, one tumor and one normal lung sample per patient, were profiled by TCRbeta CDR3 sequencing. Ages among the approximately 15 patients ranged from about 30 to 80 years, there were roughly 10 men and 5 women, and disease was at TNM stage I to III. Sequencing generated a total of 130,000,000 or so productive TCRbeta reads, averaging around 4 million reads per sample. The study compared bulk TCRbeta repertoires from lung tumor tissue and matched distant non-tumor lung tissue of about 14 lung cancer patients.

A note on this clonotype: The specificity of this receptor is unknown. The CDR3 end shows no conserved phenylalanine or tryptophan, and so a read error is likely.

Bulk unsorted tissue served as the source for RNA extraction, and RNA quality was assessed using a NanoDrop ND-1000 and an Agilent 2100. The normal lung samples consisted of distant non-tumor tissue collected more than 3 cm from the tumor edge. Donors were newly diagnosed lung cancer patients admitted for thoracic surgery in China between August and November 2014, without prior chemotherapy. Patients with previous radiotherapy or chemotherapy, or with another concurrent cancer, were excluded from the study. Surgical tissue pieces of about 1-2.1 cm3 were preserved in RNAlater solution and were kept at -80 degrees C until use. The library was built by means of multiplex PCR. The sequencer listed for this sample is Illumina HiSeq 2500. TCRbeta libraries were built by three rounds of nested PCR using primers (Table S4), following protocols modified from ARM-PCR. Before sequencing, PCR products of 200-500 bp were excised from the gel and purified with the QIAquick gel extraction kit. From the authors' description of their analysis: Trimmomatic was used to clean the reads, FLASH was used to merge the reads into complete CDR3 sequences, and MiTCR was used to assign the reads to V(D)J germline segments. Clonal diversity was calculated as the inverse Simpson's index using VDJtools. In-frame sequences lacking a premature stop codon were counted as productive reads. TCRdb redid the processing of the public reads, applying fastp at Q25 and MiXCR, and retained in-frame beta chains. Each entry is one CDR3 protein sequence, shown with its most common DNA and genes. It is TCRdb's table, rather than the study itself, that gives the V and J calls and clone size. The sample contains 47,000 or so distinct CDR3 sequences, 60% to 65% of them found a single time. The ten top clones hold roughly 31% of the sample.

Broad study findings and their caveats: Because peripheral blood was not sequenced, the blood TCRbeta repertoires of the lung cancer patients in the study went unexamined. The top 100 clones made up a significantly larger cumulative share of the repertoire in normal lung than in tumor tissue. With only approximately 15 patients in the cohort, the authors noted that larger samples and more detailed clinical data are needed. TCR diversity (inverse Simpson) was significantly higher in tumor than in normal lung tissue (roughly 430 vs 170, P = 0.0075, Mann-Whitney U test). Neither the sequencing platform nor unique molecular identifiers are mentioned in the methods. Younger patients had significantly higher TCR diversity, and higher tumor TCR diversity was associated with shorter overall and disease-free survival.

The CDR3 length equals 15 residues, ends included. The retained sequence is limited to the CDR3, 45 bases, with the frame set at the first base. Looking up the germline V gene yields CDR1 SGHVS and CDR2 FQNEAQ. V is pared back by 8 bases and J by 0 bases, with 15 bases lying between the germline termini. The specimen was distant non-tumor lung tissue. The receptor was derived from a woman between 65 and 79 years old with non-small cell lung cancer. The sequence links TRBV7-8 to TRBJ2-3, with a weak D call of TRBD2 (5 bases match). The CDR3 region: CASLTSGASTDTQYY. The DNA reads as follows: TGTGCCAGCCTGACCAGCGGAGCCAGCACAGATACGCAGTATTAT.